This section outlines one TCR beta chain sequence together with its context. What it binds is not known. This sample's time point: 12 to 13 months of natalizumab therapy. The CDR3 is 15 amino acids. CDR1 and CDR2 (germline): SGHTA, FQGNSA. Trimming removed 4 bases at V and 2 bases at J, with 9 bases between. Each PCR contained spiked synthetic TR CDR3 controls spanning every V-J pairing. TCRdb's copy holds only in-frame clones and misses some; the assay was immunoSEQ multiplex PCR. The sample contains 26,000 or so clones, approximately 90% of which appear only once. The sample is drawn from a study of multiple sclerosis patients with progressive multifocal leukoencephalopathy. Findings and caveats of the study: Preferential TRBV-TRBJ pairings or common gene usage were not detected at PML. Less diverse TRB repertoires were suggested in most PML patients. Findings may reflect JC virus infection or just general immunocompromise.

Sequencing used PBMCs, obtained from a patient treated with natalizumab. The clonotype comes from a man aged 25-45 years with multiple sclerosis. V and J are TRBV7-2 and TRBJ2-6; D ambiguous. The CDR3, as DNA: TGTGCCAGCAGCTCCGTGGGGACTGGGGCCAACGTCCTGACTTTC. It translates to CASSSVGTGANVLTF.